This T cell receptor (beta chain) was found in a study of TIL therapy for anti-PD-1-resistant metastatic lung cancer (TCRdb year 2021). In the study overall: Before any PD-1/PD-L1 blockade was given, tumors were harvested, nivolumab was then administered, and patients who progressed went on to receive lymphodepletion, an infusion of expanded TIL, and IL-2. Enrolled patients had a median age of around 51 years (range about 35-80) and a median tumor PD-L1 proportion score of around 6%. Most of the cohort had lung adenocarcinoma, including a few EGFR-mutant tumors and two ALK-rearranged tumors, and half of the patients were either current or former smokers. Across the cohort, whole-exome sequencing showed a median non-synonymous tumor mutation burden of roughly 1.5 mutations per megabase. T cell receptor beta sequencing of tumor and peripheral blood was used to follow clonotypes across the tumor, the expanded TIL product and serial blood samples.

Using bias-controlled multiplex PCR with the immunoSEQ v3 hsTCRB kit, the TCR beta CDR3 regions were amplified from genomic DNA. TCR libraries were sequenced on an Illumina NextSeq 500 to roughly 2 million read pairs for survey level or roughly 4.5-6 million for deep level. The study's own analysis went as follows. The immunoSEQ Analyzer software assigned V, D and J genes, filtered out non-productive sequences, and reported clonality. Repertoires of infused TIL and blood were compared using productive Simpson clonality and the Morisita overlap index of productive TRB rearrangements. Absolute clonotype counts in blood were estimated as lymphocyte count times CD3+ fraction times the clone's productive frequency. What TCRdb holds here is the immuneACCESS table cut down to in-frame rearrangements. Part of the clones is not present; checked against another copy, under half of the missing clones reflect an unresolved V gene, and the others are unexplained. V, J and clone size reflect that table, while D and trimming were determined from the DNA. The sample table shows tens of thousands of clones, and 74% are seen once. The top ten hold under 3.5% of the sample.

Overall study outcomes, separate from this receptor: The baseline peripheral repertoire was partially replaced by infused TIL clonotypes, which then decayed over months, and persistence showed no apparent association with response. The cohort was highly selected, including more treatment-naive, never-smoker and oncogene-addicted patients than is typical, which limits generalizability. The study protocol defined all tumor marker inferences as exploratory.

V loses 6 bases at its end and J loses 1 base; junction bases beyond the gene matches: 3. The CDR3 goes from the cysteine to the phenylalanine over 15 residues. The DNA shown is the 45-base CDR3, in frame from base 1. CDR1 SNHLY and CDR2 FYNNEI are derived from the germline V gene. The sample's time point, from its label and the paper: pre-treatment sample, taken before nivolumab and TIL therapy. Adults with stage 4 NSCLC were enrolled in a dual-center phase I trial from 2017 to early 2020. Samples were obtained from a single-arm, open-label phase I trial in which tumor-infiltrating lymphocyte therapy with nivolumab was evaluated in advanced non-small cell lung cancer. Mononuclear cells from blood collected in EDTA tubes were isolated on a Ficoll gradient and snap-frozen as pellets, and DNA was then extracted using a Qiagen mini-prep kit. Notes on this clone: This clone's antigen is unknown. Per-base quality was not reported, and no clone a single base away is much larger than it.

The receptor's source is a woman aged 30-79 years with non-small cell lung cancer. The source was blood, collected at baseline. Recombination connected TRBV2 to TRBJ2-2; 9 bases in between match TRBD2. The nucleotide sequence reads as follows: TGTGCCAGCAGGCTACTAGCGGGGAACACCGGGGAGCTGTTTTTT. It is translated as CASRLLAGNTGELFF.